This T cell receptor beta chain emerged from a study of blood T cell repertoires in COVID-19. The CDR3 extends over 15 amino acids. Trimming left V 3 bases short and J 1 base short, with 12 bases between. Germline V CDR1 and CDR2: KGHSH, LQKENI. TCRdb keeps only in-frame clones here, not all; method: immunoSEQ multiplex PCR. The data hold tens of thousands of clones, with roughly nine tenths observed a single time. This receptor was obtained from a woman between 50 and 59 years old with active COVID-19. The sequenced material came from peripheral blood. The J gene is TRBJ1-2, the V gene TRBV18; TRBD1 is a possible D gene (6 bases). The DNA for the CDR3 is TGTGCCAGCTCACCCGGGACAAGGAGTAACTATGGCTACACCTTC. Its translation is CASSPGTRSNYGYTF.